The 31 T cell receptor beta chains below were found in one sample sequenced in a study of breast tumors, draining lymph nodes, adjacent tissues. MiXCR, applied by TCRdb to the multiplex PCR reads, yields one record per CDR3 protein. Here the sample spans 65,000 to 80,000 distinct CDR3 sequences, approximately 19% being singletons. Breast cancer patients provided tissue from their axillary draining lymph nodes. Sequencing used axillary lymph node tissue. These receptors were taken from a female donor with breast cancer. Some clones in this sample may be carry-over from other donors' samples.

Many counts were recorded for this clonotype. The chain joins TRBV20-1 to TRBJ2-7; D ambiguous. The ends were cut back, 6 bases at V and 0 bases at J, with 9 bases in the middle. The CDR3 spans 12 residues. The germline V gene has CDR1 DFQATT and CDR2 SNEGSKA (reference sequence). The CDR3 reads CSASSNSYEQYF. CDR3 nucleotides: TGCAGTGCCAGTAGCAACTCCTACGAGCAGTACTTC.

This clonotype came up a few times. The V call is TRBV30, the J call TRBJ2-6; possibly TRBD2 for D (5 bases). Germline V lookup: CDR1 GTSNPN, CDR2 SVGIG (reference sequence). This CDR3 is built from 14 residues. V lost 4 bases and J 2 bases, leaving 9 bases between the germline ends. The CDR3 DNA reads as TGTGCCTGGACGAGGGCCCCTGGGGCCAACGTCCTGACTTTC. This codes for CAWTRAPGANVLTF.

This clonotype was recorded many times. V gene TRBV7-9 combines with J gene TRBJ2-7; D uncertain. Looked up from germline, CDR1 is SEHNR and CDR2 is FQNEAQ (reference sequence). This CDR3 region has 15 residues. Trimming took 2 bases from V and 7 from J, leaving 18 bases between them. CDR3 DNA sequence: TGTGCCAGCAGCTTAAGCGTAATGGGCCCCCAGGAGCAGTACTTC. Translating it yields CASSLSVMGPQEQYF. Looking up the rest from reference TRBV7-9 and TRBJ2-7 gives the full variable domain: DTGVSQNPRHKITKRGQNVTFRCDPISEHNRLYWYRQTLGQGPEFLTYFQNEAQLEKSRLLSDRFSAERPKGSFSTLEIQRTEQGDSAMYLCASSLSVMGPQEQYFGPGTRLTVT.

This clonotype was observed many times. The CDR3 is CASSLNRESPLHF. CDR3 nucleotide sequence: TGCGCCAGCAGCTTGAATCGGGAATCACCCCTCCACTTT. V is TRBV5-1 and J is TRBJ1-6; no clear D. The germline gives CDR1 SGHRS, CDR2 YFSETQ. V dropped 1 base and J dropped 10 bases, with 9 bases sitting between them. This CDR3 spans 13 amino acids.

As to this clonotype: Germline and junction disagree at one end, which may indicate a read error. V usage is TRBV6-6 and J usage is TRBJ2-5; D is possibly TRBD1 (6 bases). Germline V gene lookup returns CDR1 MNHNY and CDR2 SVGAGI (reference sequence). This CDR3 region has 12 residues. The CDR3 loop reads CASKGTTEAQYF. The CDR3 bases are TGTGCTAGCAAGGGGACAACAGAGGCCCAGTACTTC.

This clonotype was counted many times. This rearrangement joins TRBV11-2 to TRBJ2-1; D is uncertain. The ends were cut back, 1 base at V and 5 bases at J, with 12 bases in the middle. Germline V lookup: CDR1 SGHAT, CDR2 FQNNGV. This CDR3 is 15 amino acids long. DNA for the CDR3: TGTGCCAGCAGCTTAGCCCACGTGAACCACAATGAGCAGTTCTTC. Translated, it gives CASSLAHVNHNEQFF.

This clonotype was observed a handful of times. The chain has TRBV28 and TRBJ2-1; no clear D. V was cut by 3 bases and J by 5 bases, with 8 bases left in between. The V gene's germline CDR1 is MDHEN and CDR2 SYDVKM. This CDR3 contains 13 residues. In DNA form, the CDR3 reads TGTGCCAGCAGTTTGTGGCAAAACAATGAGCAGTTCTTC. Protein: CASSLWQNNEQFF.

This clonotype appeared many times. The genes are TRBV10-1 and TRBJ2-7; unclear D gene. The CDR3 is 12 residues long. V was clipped by 7 bases and J by 5 bases, with 12 bases between them. The V gene's germline CDR1 is WNHNN and CDR2 SYGVQD (reference sequence). The CDR3 loop reads CASKRGTDEQYF. The CDR3 nucleotides are TGCGCCAGCAAACGAGGAACCGACGAGCAGTACTTC.

The sample holds many counts of this clonotype. The rearrangement links TRBV7-2 to TRBJ1-3, with 8 bases fitting TRBD1. The CDR3 sequence is 17 residues long. Germline CDR1 SGHTA, CDR2 FQGNSA. V gave up 4 bases and J gave up 4 bases; unmatched junction bases: 12. The chain's CDR3 is CASSSRPTGGAGNTIYF. CDR3 nucleotide sequence: TGTGCCAGCAGCTCCCGTCCTACAGGGGGAGCAGGAAACACCATATATTTT.

There are many counts of this clonotype. This chain joins TRBV6-2 or TRBV6-3 and TRBJ2-7; 7 bases map to TRBD2. Germline V gene sequence: CDR1 MNHEY, CDR2 SVGEGT. This CDR3 contains 13 residues. V lost 6 bases, J lost 3 bases, and 5 bases stayed unmatched. The CDR3 is CASSRLASYEQYF. CDR3 nucleotide sequence: TGTGCCAGCAGCCGACTAGCCAGCTACGAGCAGTACTTC.

This clonotype was recorded many times. The V and J genes are TRBV5-8 and TRBJ1-3; 8 positions match TRBD1. The CDR3 consists of 15 residues. With V trimmed by 4 bases and J by 0 bases, 3 bases remained unmatched. Germline V lookup: CDR1 SGHTS, CDR2 YDEGEE. CDR3 bases: TGTGCCAGCAGCCGGACAGGGAGCTCTGGAAACACCATATATTTT. This gives the protein CASSRTGSSGNTIYF.

Of note for this clonotype: This may be a read error: a much more frequent sequence differs by one nucleotide. The rearrangement uses TRBV9 and TRBJ2-1; 8 positions match TRBD2. J gave up 7 bases and V 3 bases, and 9 bases lay outside the gene matches. Germline-derived CDR1 and CDR2 are SGDLS and YYNGEE. CDR3 length equals 15 residues. The CDR3 is CASSAGSGGWNEQFF. The CDR3 DNA follows: TGTGCCAGCAGCGCAGGGTCGGGGGGGTGGAATGAGCAGTTCTTC.

This clonotype has ten or more counts. The rearrangement links TRBV12-3 or TRBV12-4 to TRBJ2-7; TRBD1 agrees at 11 bases. J was trimmed by 2 bases and V by 6 bases; bases with no gene match: 12. This CDR3 is built from 17 residues. CDR3: CASSLRDRGEPTYEQYF. The CDR3 bases are TGTGCCAGCAGCCTCCGGGACAGGGGGGAGCCGACCTACGAGCAGTACTTC.

This clonotype has a count of ten or more. The chain is built from TRBV3-1 and TRBJ1-2; D gene ambiguous. The CDR3 consists of 12 residues. Germline CDR1 LGHDT, CDR2 YNNKEL (reference sequence). Trimming cost V 6 bases and J 6 bases, with 11 bases left between them. CDR3 nucleotides: TGTGCCAGCAGGGACCTCCGTGATGGCTACACCTTC. It yields the protein CASRDLRDGYTF.

Many counts were recorded for this clonotype. This chain uses TRBV19 with TRBJ2-1; perhaps TRBD1 as D (5 bases). V shed 3 bases and J shed 3 bases, with 9 bases lying between them. Germline loops: CDR1 LNHDA, CDR2 SQIVND (reference sequence). This CDR3 is 14 amino acids long. The CDR3 nucleotides are TGTGCCAGTAGTATCGGCGACAGCTACAATGAGCAGTTCTTC. It yields the protein CASSIGDSYNEQFF. Full variable domain (remainder filled in from reference TRBV19 and TRBJ2-1): DGGITQSPKYLFRKEGQNVTLSCEQNLNHDAMYWYRQDPGQGLRLIYYSQIVNDFQKGDIAEGYSVSREKKESFPLTVTSAQKNPTAFYLCASSIGDSYNEQFFGPGTRLTVL.

DNA of the CDR3: TGTGCCAGCTCCCGGGTTATCGGCGGGGAGCTGTTTTTT. Protein product: CASSRVIGGELFF. The chain joins TRBV3-1 to TRBJ2-2; D ambiguous. Germline V gene sequence: CDR1 LGHDT, CDR2 YNNKEL (reference sequence). Trimming removed 8 bases at V and 7 bases at J, with 14 bases between. This CDR3 contains 13 residues. The entire variable domain, with the rest obtained from reference TRBV3-1 and TRBJ2-2, is as follows: DTAVSQTPKYLVTQMGNDKSIKCEQNLGHDTMYWYKQDSKKFLKIMFSYNNKELIINETVPNRFSPKSPDKAHLNLHINSLELGDSAVYFCASSRVIGGELFFGEGSRLTVL.

The table lists this clonotype with many counts. The gene calls are TRBV20-1 and TRBJ2-5; no reliable D call. V lost 0 bases and J 2 bases, leaving 13 bases between the germline ends. The CDR3 runs 15 residues. CDR1 is DFQATT and CDR2 is SNEGSKA in the germline V gene (reference sequence). CDR3 nucleotides: TGCAGTGCTAGAGATCTGCCCTCGGCACAAGAGACCCAGTACTTC. It encodes CSARDLPSAQETQYF.

The sample holds many counts of this clonotype. The chain couples TRBV10-1 to TRBJ2-7; D is ambiguous. V lost 3 bases and J 5 bases, leaving 8 bases between the germline ends. Germline V lookup: CDR1 WNHNN, CDR2 SYGVQD (reference sequence). The CDR3 is 12 residues long. DNA for the CDR3: TGCGCCAGCAGTGACGATCAACACGAGCAGTACTTC. Protein: CASSDDQHEQYF.

This clonotype was observed at least ten times. The chain recombines TRBV10-3 with TRBJ2-1; weak D call: TRBD2 (5 bases). The CDR3 totals 15 residues. Trimming left V 6 bases short and J 3 bases short, with 15 bases between. The germline CDR1 and CDR2 sequences are ENHRY and SYGVKD. The CDR3 coding sequence is TGTGCCATCAGAACAGCGGATAGATTCTACAATGAGCAGTTCTTC. Amino acid sequence: CAIRTADRFYNEQFF.

This clonotype was detected ten times or more. This chain joins TRBV7-3 and TRBJ2-3; TRBD2 is a possible D gene (7 bases). Germline V gives CDR1 SGHTA, CDR2 FQGTGA. The V gene lost 4 bases and the J gene lost 6 bases, with 20 bases spanning the gap. The CDR3 is 16 residues long. CDR3 sequence (DNA): TGTGCCAGCAGCTGGGGGCGGGAGTGGGGTATGGATACGCAGTATTTT. This gives the protein CASSWGREWGMDTQYF.

This clonotype is judged medium-sized (0.01 to 0.1%). The J gene is TRBJ2-7, the V gene TRBV20-1, with unresolved D. CDR1 is DFQATT and CDR2 is SNEGSKA in the germline V gene (reference sequence). The CDR3 is made up of 15 amino acids. V lost 0 bases to trimming and J lost 0 bases, with 12 bases between them. Here the CDR3 reads CSARDTRRPSYEQYF. The CDR3 region has the DNA TGCAGTGCTAGAGATACGAGGCGGCCCTCCTACGAGCAGTACTTC.

Remarks on this clonotype: With a much larger clone just one base away, this may be a read error. DNA of the CDR3: TGTGCCAGCAGTGAACGGCGGAGTTCGAACACCGGGGTGCTGTTTTTT. Amino acid sequence: CASSERRSSNTGVLFF. The chain recombines TRBV2 with TRBJ2-2; possible D gene TRBD2, 5 bases. The CDR3 loop spans 16 amino acids. In germline, CDR1 is SNHLY, CDR2 FYNNEI.

Comment on this clonotype: Given a much more abundant clone one base away, this may be a read error. Lacking the conserved final phenylalanine or tryptophan, this CDR3 likely reflects a read error. This sequence joins TRBV4-1 and TRBJ2-1; the match to TRBD2 covers 10 bases. This CDR3 region has 15 residues. Looked up from germline, CDR1 is MGHRA and CDR2 is YSYEKL. V lost 4 bases to trimming and J lost 6 bases; unmatched junction nucleotides: 6. This chain's CDR3 is CASSRLAGVRNEQFS. Written as DNA, the CDR3 is TGCGCCAGCAGCCGCCTAGCGGGGGTCCGCAATGAGCAGTTCTCC.

This clonotype occurred many times. This chain joins TRBV2 and TRBJ2-3, with 9 bases matching TRBD1. Unmatched junction bases numbered 3, after V lost 11 bases and J lost 3 bases. Germline V lookup: CDR1 SNHLY, CDR2 FYNNEI. The CDR3 has 12 residues. The CDR3 DNA reads as TGTGCCCAAGGACAGGGGACAGATACGCAGTATTTT. This translates into CAQGQGTDTQYF.

This clonotype was counted at least ten times. The chain couples TRBV5-6 to TRBJ1-5; D unclear. The V gene's germline CDR1 is SGHDT and CDR2 YYEEEE. This CDR3 comprises 15 residues. V lost 1 base to trimming and J lost 6 bases, with 14 bases between them. The CDR3 here is CASSLSSGGFQPQHF. The CDR3 nucleotides read TGTGCCAGCAGCTTGAGTTCCGGAGGGTTTCAGCCCCAGCATTTT.

This clonotype was detected only once. No conserved phenylalanine or tryptophan is present at the end of the CDR3, so a read error is the likely explanation. CDR3: CASSLTVKQYL. The CDR3 DNA reads TGTGCCAGCAGTTTGACAGTCAAGCAGTACCTC. This chain joins TRBV12-3 or TRBV12-4 and TRBJ2-7, with D tentatively TRBD1 (5 bases). CDR3 size: 11 residues. V was clipped by 3 bases and J by 8 bases, with 8 bases between them.

There are many counts of this clonotype. The junction and the germline gene differ at one end; a read error may be behind it. This rearrangement joins TRBV24-1 to TRBJ1-3; D might be TRBD1 (5 bases). Per the germline V gene, CDR1 is KGHDR and CDR2 is SFDVKD. This CDR3 is built from 16 residues. This CDR3 is CASSRRQHNSGNTIYF. The CDR3 bases are TGTGCCTCCAGCCGCAGACAGCATAACTCTGGAAACACCATATATTTT.

This clonotype came up many times. This rearrangement joins TRBV11-3 to TRBJ2-1, with D tentatively TRBD2 (5 bases). Trimming removed 1 base from V and 6 bases from J, with 16 bases in between. The CDR3 has 16 amino acids. Germline loops: CDR1 SGHNT, CDR2 YENEEA. The chain's CDR3 is CASSLGGGLRSNEQFF. The CDR3 DNA reads TGTGCCAGCAGCTTAGGTGGTGGACTTCGTTCCAATGAGCAGTTCTTC. The full variable domain, rest sourced from reference TRBV11-3 and TRBJ2-1, is EAGVVQSPRYKIIEKKQPVAFWCNPISGHNTLYWYLQNLGQGPELLIRYENEEAVDDSQLPKDRFSAERLKGVDSTLKIQPAELGDSAVYLCASSLGGGLRSNEQFFGPGTRLTVL.

This clonotype appeared many times. The gene calls are TRBV7-6 and TRBJ2-7; TRBD1 aligns across 7 bases. Germline V gives CDR1 SGHVS, CDR2 FNYEAQ. The CDR3 sequence is 15 residues long. The V and J ends lost 2 bases and 4 bases, in that order; junction bases with no gene match: 8. CDR3 in DNA: TGTGCCAGCAGCTTACTTACAGGGGACGAGTACGAGCAGTACTTC. Amino acid sequence: CASSLLTGDEYEQYF.

At least ten counts were recorded for this clonotype. The CDR3 is CASSRTTQGQPQHF. The CDR3 bases are TGTGCCAGCAGCCGTACAACACAGGGACAGCCCCAGCATTTT. The rearrangement links TRBV7-6 to TRBJ1-5; D is possibly TRBD1 (6 bases). Between the trimmed V and J ends, which lost 5 bases and 7 bases, there was a span of 15 bases. Germline assignment: CDR1 SGHVS and CDR2 FNYEAQ. This CDR3 region has 14 residues.

In its sample, this clonotype was seen many times. The chain couples TRBV6-1 to TRBJ1-6, with D possibly TRBD1 on 5 matching bases. With 0 bases removed from V and 7 bases from J, the gap between germline ends came to 16 bases. CDR3 size: 17 residues. CDR1 is MNHNS, CDR2 SASEGT, per germline. CDR3 amino acids: CASSEAQYGQGNSPLHF. The CDR3 nucleotides are TGTGCCAGCAGTGAAGCGCAATACGGACAAGGGAATTCACCCCTCCACTTT.